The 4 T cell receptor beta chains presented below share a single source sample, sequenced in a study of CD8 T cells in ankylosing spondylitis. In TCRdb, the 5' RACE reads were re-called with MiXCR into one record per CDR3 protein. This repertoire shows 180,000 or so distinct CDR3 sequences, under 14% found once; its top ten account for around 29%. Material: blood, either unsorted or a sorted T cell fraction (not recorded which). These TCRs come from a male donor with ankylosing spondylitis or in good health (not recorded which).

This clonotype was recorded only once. CDR3 in DNA: TGTGCCAGCAGGGCGGCGCGTGGAGGGAAGTGGAACTATGGCTACACCTTC. It codes for CASRAARGGKWNYGYTF. The rearrangement joins TRBV28 to TRBJ1-2; unclear D gene. Per the germline V gene, CDR1 is MDHEN and CDR2 is SYDVKM. V was pared by 6 bases and J by 2 bases, with 22 bases between. This CDR3 has 17 amino acids.

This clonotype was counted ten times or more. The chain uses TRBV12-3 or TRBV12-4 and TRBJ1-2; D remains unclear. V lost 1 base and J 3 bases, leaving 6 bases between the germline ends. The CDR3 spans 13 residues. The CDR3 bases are TGTGCCAGCAGTTTAGAGAAGGACTATGGCTACACCTTC. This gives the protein CASSLEKDYGYTF.

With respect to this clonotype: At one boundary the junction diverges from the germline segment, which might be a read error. The CDR3 DNA reads TGTGTCAGCAGCCCGGGGAGCGGGGGGGCCTACGAGCAGTACTTC. This translates into CVSSPGSGGAYEQYF. The chain combines TRBV7-2 with TRBJ2-7, with 10 bases fitting TRBD2. Germline-derived CDR1 and CDR2 are SGHTA and FQGNSA. The CDR3 spans 15 residues.

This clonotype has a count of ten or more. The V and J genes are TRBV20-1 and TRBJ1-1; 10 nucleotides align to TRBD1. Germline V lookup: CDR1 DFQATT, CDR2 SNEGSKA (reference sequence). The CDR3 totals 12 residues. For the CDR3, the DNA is TGCAGGGGACAGGGGCCCAACACTGAAGCTTTCTTT. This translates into CRGQGPNTEAFF.